These 32 T cell receptor beta chains were all obtained from the same sample, sequenced in a study of Tregs in tolerant kidney transplant recipients. Clones were sequenced by immunoSEQ multiplex PCR, and TCRdb holds only the in-frame ones, with some missing. The sample contains 60,000 to 70,000 clones, around nine tenths of which appear only once. The sample consisted of CD8+ T cells from blood, taken before the transplant. The receptors derive from a human donor who received a combined kidney and bone marrow transplant.

The genes are TRBV9 and TRBJ2-1, with TRBD1 identical over 7 bases. J was trimmed by 15 bases and V by 0 bases; bases with no gene match: 9. Per germline, CDR1 SGDLS and CDR2 YYNGEE. The CDR3 length is 13 residues. The CDR3 DNA sequence: TGTGCCAGCAGCGTAGCCCTGACAGGGTTCCCGTTCTTC. Translation: CASSVALTGFPFF.

J is TRBJ2-5 and V is TRBV25-1, with 9 positions matching TRBD2. The J call is doubtful: the DNA matches TRBJ2-7 better. The CDR3 is made up of 16 amino acids. Germline-derived CDR1 and CDR2 are MGHDK and SYGVNS. The CDR3 coding sequence is TGTGCCAGCAGTGACGATCCGGGACTAGCAGGCTACGAGCAGTACTTC. It yields the protein CASSDDPGLAGYEQYF.

The V and J genes are TRBV4-2 and TRBJ2-7; D is undetermined. The CDR3 contains 13 residues. Germline-derived CDR1 and CDR2 are LGHNA and YNFKEQ. V lost 0 bases and J lost 5, with 8 bases in between. This chain's CDR3 is CASSQEAANEQYF. Here the CDR3 DNA reads TGTGCCAGCAGCCAAGAGGCCGCCAACGAGCAGTACTTC.

The chain joins TRBV10-3 to TRBJ2-7, with a possible D match to TRBD2 (5 bases). V lost 8 bases to trimming and J lost 7 bases, with 18 bases between them. The CDR3 totals 13 residues. Germline CDR1 is ENHRY and CDR2 is SYGVKD. This chain's CDR3 is CAISDYGSREQYF. The CDR3 DNA is TGTGCCATCTCCGACTACGGGTCGAGGGAGCAGTACTTC.

V and J are TRBV2 and TRBJ2-1; 13 bases map to TRBD2. The CDR3 contains 14 residues. Trimming removed 8 bases from V and 6 bases from J; junction bases left unmatched: 4. Germline lookup yields CDR1 SNHLY and CDR2 FYNNEI. The CDR3 here is CASQGTSGINEQFF. CDR3 DNA sequence: TGTGCCAGCCAAGGGACTAGCGGGATCAATGAGCAGTTCTTC.

This rearrangement joins TRBV7-9 to TRBJ2-3, with D uncertain. The CDR3 is made up of 16 amino acids. V lost 5 bases to trimming and J lost 0 bases, with 15 bases between them. Germline-derived CDR1 and CDR2 are SEHNR and FQNEAQ (reference sequence). CDR3 sequence reads: CASSHLTVFSTDTQYF. CDR3 DNA: TGTGCCAGCAGCCACCTGACTGTCTTTAGCACAGATACGCAGTATTTT.

The chain employs TRBV28 and TRBJ1-1; 9 bases map to TRBD1. Germline assignment: CDR1 MDHEN and CDR2 SYDVKM. There are 14 residues in the CDR3. The trim removed 7 bases at V and 1 base at J, leaving 4 bases unmatched. CDR3 in amino acids: CASIHRGPNTEAFF. The CDR3, as DNA: TGTGCCAGCATCCACAGGGGGCCGAACACTGAAGCTTTCTTT.

The chain employs TRBV10-2 and TRBJ2-7, with TRBD2 matching over 11 bases. V dropped 6 bases and J dropped 2; count of bases not matched to a gene: 3. CDR3 size: 14 residues. Per germline, CDR1 WSHSY and CDR2 SAAADI. The CDR3 coding sequence is TGCGCCAGCAGCCCGGGACTAGCGGCCTACGAGCAGTACTTC. Protein: CASSPGLAAYEQYF.

The CDR3 DNA sequence: TGTGCCAGCCCCGAGGGGACTAAAGCTGAAGCTTTCTTT. It specifies CASPEGTKAEAFF. This chain links TRBV13 with TRBJ1-1; maybe TRBD1 (5 bases). Germline CDR1 PRHDT, CDR2 FYEKMQ (reference sequence). This CDR3 contains 13 residues. Trimming pared 8 bases from V and 6 bases from J, leaving 16 bases between.

The chain recombines TRBV19 with TRBJ2-1; D might be TRBD2 (7 bases). V lost 1 base to trimming and J lost 3 bases, with 19 bases between them. The CDR3 is 18 amino acids. In germline, CDR1 is LNHDA, CDR2 SQIVND (reference sequence). The chain's CDR3 is CASSIVGGGGEFYNEQFF. The CDR3 DNA reads TGTGCCAGTAGTATAGTAGGGGGTGGGGGGGAGTTCTACAATGAGCAGTTCTTC.

The rearrangement links TRBV5-1 to TRBJ2-7, with 7 positions matching TRBD2. The germline V gene encodes CDR1 SGHRS and CDR2 YFSETQ. This CDR3 has 16 residues. Trimming at V came to 2 bases and at J to 2 bases, leaving 10 bases not matched to a gene. The CDR3 sequence: CASSFRLAGAPYEQYF. CDR3 bases: TGCGCCAGCAGCTTTCGGCTCGCGGGAGCCCCCTACGAGCAGTACTTC.

The chain employs TRBV19 and TRBJ1-5; TRBD1 might be the D (5 bases). Germline values: CDR1 LNHDA, CDR2 SQIVND (reference sequence). The CDR3 consists of 16 residues. The V end was cut by 3 bases, the J end by 1 base, with 13 bases between. CDR3 loop: CASSMGGRGSNQPQHF. The CDR3 bases are TGTGCCAGTAGTATGGGGGGGAGAGGGAGCAATCAGCCCCAGCATTTT.

This chain joins TRBV15 and TRBJ2-3; 10 bases line up with TRBD2. After removal of 2 bases from V and 4 bases from J, the junction contained 3 bases not matched to a gene. Looked up from germline, CDR1 is LNHNV and CDR2 is YYDKDF (reference sequence). The CDR3 is 15 residues long. The CDR3 DNA reads TGTGCCACCAGCAGATCTAGCGGGAGTGCAGATACGCAGTATTTT. It yields the protein CATSRSSGSADTQYF.

About this clone: Other DNA sequences in this sample translate to the same CDR3. J is TRBJ1-6 and V is TRBV19; TRBD1 agrees at 7 bases. Germline V gene sequence: CDR1 LNHDA, CDR2 SQIVND (reference sequence). The V segment lost 3 bases and the J segment 7 bases; nucleotides outside the gene matches: 3. The CDR3 runs to 14 residues. CDR3 sequence (DNA): TGTGCCAGTAGTATTCAGGGGGTAAATTCACCCCTCCACTTT. As protein: CASSIQGVNSPLHF.

This clone was seen a single time. The CDR3: CASSLPDRSSYNEQFF. CDR3 sequence (DNA): TGTGCCAGTAGTCTACCGGACAGATCCTCCTACAATGAGCAGTTCTTC. The chain employs TRBV19 and TRBJ2-1; weak D call: TRBD1 (6 bases). Germline CDR1 is LNHDA and CDR2 is SQIVND (reference sequence). With 5 bases removed from V and 0 bases from J, the gap between germline ends came to 14 bases. The CDR3 is 16 residues long.

The CDR3 loop is CASSFSGNQPQHF. The CDR3 DNA sequence: TGTGCCAGCAGTTTCAGTGGCAATCAGCCCCAGCATTTT. This chain links TRBV27 with TRBJ1-5; no firm D call. V lost 3 bases and J 2 bases, leaving 5 bases between the germline ends. Germline CDR1 reads MNHEY; CDR2 reads SMNVEV (reference sequence). The CDR3 consists of 13 residues.

The chain employs TRBV21-1 and TRBJ1-5; the table's D gene call, TRBD1, was not cross checked with the DNA. TRBV21-1 is a recognized pseudogene. The CDR3 length is 14 residues. The DNA of the CDR3 is TGTGCCAGCAGCAAGAACAGGTTGGTCTGGCCCCAGCATTTT. This encodes CASSKNRLVWPQHF.

CDR3 nucleotide sequence: TGCGCCAGCAGCGGGACAGGGGGCGCAAGGCTACCCGGGGAGCTGTTTTTT. It codes for CASSGTGGARLPGELFF. The chain is built from TRBV5-1 and TRBJ2-2, with 12 positions matching TRBD1. V trimming: 4 bases; J trimming: 6 bases; junction bases outside the gene matches: 10. Germline assignment: CDR1 SGHRS and CDR2 YFSETQ. The CDR3 sequence is 17 residues long.

This clone was recorded only once. The chain has TRBV6-5 and TRBJ1-1, with unresolved D. Germline V gene data show CDR1 as MNHEY and CDR2 as SVGAGI. This CDR3 is built from 15 residues. V was clipped by 0 bases and J by 0 bases, with 8 bases between them. The CDR3 sequence is CASSYSSHLNTEAFF. In nucleotides, the CDR3 is TGTGCCAGCAGTTACTCGAGTCACCTGAACACTGAAGCTTTCTTT.

The chain joins TRBV14 to TRBJ2-7; 7 bases are a match to TRBD2. This CDR3 has 15 residues. Per germline, CDR1 SGHDN and CDR2 FVKESK. V dropped 1 base and J dropped 2; count of bases not matched to a gene: 5. The CDR3 reads CASSQGAGLAYEQYF. DNA for the CDR3: TGTGCCAGCAGCCAAGGGGCCGGACTAGCCTACGAGCAGTACTTC.

The gene calls are TRBV9 and TRBJ1-1; 8 bases agree with TRBD1. This CDR3 comprises 12 residues. V dropped 6 bases and J dropped 6; count of bases not matched to a gene: 4. Germline CDR1 reads SGDLS; CDR2 reads YYNGEE. CDR3 DNA sequence: TGTGCCAGCACGGGACAGGAGCCTGAAGCTTTCTTT. Protein: CASTGQEPEAFF. Filled out from reference TRBV9 and TRBJ1-1, the complete variable domain reads DSGVTQTPKHLITATGQRVTLRCSPRSGDLSVYWYQQSLDQGLQFLIQYYNGEERAKGNILERFSAQQFPDLHSELNLSSLELGDSALYFCASTGQEPEAFFGQGTRLTVV.

The gene calls are TRBV7-9 and TRBJ2-7; D is possibly TRBD1 (5 bases). CDR1 SEHNR and CDR2 FQNEAQ come from the germline V gene (reference sequence). V shed 5 bases and J shed 0 bases, with 14 bases lying between them. The CDR3 extends over 15 amino acids. The CDR3: CASSRPGSGSYEQYF. In DNA form, the CDR3 reads TGTGCCAGCAGCCGACCAGGGTCGGGCTCCTACGAGCAGTACTTC.

The genes are TRBV7-9 and TRBJ2-2; D is undetermined. CDR1 is SEHNR and CDR2 is FQNEAQ in the germline V gene (reference sequence). The ends were cut back, 4 bases at V and 0 bases at J, with 3 bases in the middle. The CDR3 is 13 amino acids. DNA of the CDR3: TGTGCCAGCAGCTACTCGAACACCGGGGAGCTGTTTTTT. It encodes CASSYSNTGELFF. Supplemented by reference TRBV7-9 and TRBJ2-2, the full variable domain reads DTGVSQNPRHKITKRGQNVTFRCDPISEHNRLYWYRQTLGQGPEFLTYFQNEAQLEKSRLLSDRFSAERPKGSFSTLEIQRTEQGDSAMYLCASSYSNTGELFFGEGSRLTVL.

J is TRBJ2-3 and V is TRBV11-3; 7 positions match TRBD2. Trimming cost V 4 bases and J 2 bases; bases outside gene matches: 9. In germline, CDR1 is SGHNT, CDR2 YENEEA. The CDR3 is 16 amino acids. The CDR3 DNA reads TGTGCCAGCAGCTGGAGACAAGCGGGGATCACAGATACGCAGTATTTT. Translated: CASSWRQAGITDTQYF.

This clone has more than one count but fewer than ten. The J gene is TRBJ2-1, the V gene TRBV4-3, with D perhaps matching TRBD1 (6 bases). V was trimmed by 0 bases and J by 0 bases, leaving 12 bases between them. The CDR3 is made up of 17 amino acids. CDR1 is LGHNA, CDR2 YSLEER, per germline. In DNA, the CDR3 is TGCGCCAGCAGCCAAGACCTGAGAGGGGGCTCCTACAATGAGCAGTTCTTC. Its translation: CASSQDLRGGSYNEQFF.

V gene TRBV30 combines with J gene TRBJ2-3; 13 bases map to TRBD2. The CDR3 totals 19 residues. Germline V CDR1 and CDR2: GTSNPN, SVGIG (reference sequence). V was clipped by 1 base and J by 4 bases; unmatched bases: 14. The CDR3 region is CAWSGRVTSGGARADTQYF. In DNA, the CDR3 is TGTGCCTGGAGTGGAAGGGTAACTAGCGGGGGGGCCAGGGCAGATACGCAGTATTTT.

This clone was seen more than once but under ten times. The chain couples TRBV7-2 to TRBJ2-1; TRBD2 matches at 10 bases. Germline V gives CDR1 SGHTA, CDR2 FQGNSA. Unmatched junction bases numbered 5, after V lost 3 bases and J lost 6 bases. The CDR3 loop spans 15 amino acids. In DNA, the CDR3 is TGTGCCAGCAGCTTCTTAGCGGGGGGCGGCAATGAGCAGTTCTTC. Translated, it gives CASSFLAGGGNEQFF.

The chain has TRBV7-8 and TRBJ2-7, with 7 positions matching TRBD2. Losses at the gene ends were 0 bases for V and 4 bases for J; bases not matched to a gene: 0. Germline V gene sequence: CDR1 SGHVS, CDR2 FQNEAQ. The CDR3 is 13 residues long. CDR3 sequence: CASSLARGYEQYF. The CDR3 region has the DNA TGTGCCAGCAGCTTAGCGCGGGGGTACGAGCAGTACTTC.

This sequence joins TRBV4-1 and TRBJ2-5; TRBD2 agrees at 9 bases. With 3 bases clipped from V and 11 bases from J, the junction kept 13 bases outside the gene matches. This CDR3 spans 15 amino acids. CDR1 MGHRA and CDR2 YSYEKL come from the germline V gene. CDR3 in amino acids: CASSQGLQLAGEQYF. The CDR3 bases are TGCGCCAGCAGCCAGGGACTCCAACTAGCGGGTGAGCAGTACTTC.

This rearrangement joins TRBV25-1 to TRBJ2-2; 9 bases align to TRBD2. Germline V gene sequence: CDR1 MGHDK, CDR2 SYGVNS. With V trimmed by 4 bases and J by 1 base, 4 bases remained unmatched. The CDR3 has 16 amino acids. CDR3 sequence: CASSGRRGGNTGELFF. CDR3 in DNA: TGTGCCAGCAGTGGCCGGCGGGGGGGGAACACCGGGGAGCTGTTTTTT. The full variable domain, its missing parts supplied by reference TRBV25-1 and TRBJ2-2, is EADIYQTPRYLVIGTGKKITLECSQTMGHDKMYWYQQDPGMELHLIHYSYGVNSTEKGDLSSESTVSRIRTEHFPLTLESARPSHTSQYLCASSGRRGGNTGELFFGEGSRLTVL.

This chain connects TRBV27 to TRBJ2-6; a weak D match, TRBD2 (5 bases). This CDR3 comprises 15 residues. Germline V gene lookup returns CDR1 MNHEY and CDR2 SMNVEV (reference sequence). The V end was cut by 5 bases, the J end by 0 bases, with 8 bases between. Here the CDR3 reads CASSPGSSGANVLTF. CDR3 coding DNA: TGTGCCAGCAGTCCGGGAAGCTCTGGGGCCAACGTCCTGACTTTC.

The rearrangement uses TRBV7-6 and TRBJ2-1; possible D gene TRBD2, 5 bases. There are 17 residues in the CDR3. V was clipped by 3 bases and J by 0 bases, with 15 bases between them. Germline assignment: CDR1 SGHVS and CDR2 FNYEAQ. The CDR3 region is CASSFGPGAASYNEQFF. Written as DNA, the CDR3 is TGTGCCAGCAGCTTTGGCCCAGGAGCGGCCTCCTACAATGAGCAGTTCTTC.